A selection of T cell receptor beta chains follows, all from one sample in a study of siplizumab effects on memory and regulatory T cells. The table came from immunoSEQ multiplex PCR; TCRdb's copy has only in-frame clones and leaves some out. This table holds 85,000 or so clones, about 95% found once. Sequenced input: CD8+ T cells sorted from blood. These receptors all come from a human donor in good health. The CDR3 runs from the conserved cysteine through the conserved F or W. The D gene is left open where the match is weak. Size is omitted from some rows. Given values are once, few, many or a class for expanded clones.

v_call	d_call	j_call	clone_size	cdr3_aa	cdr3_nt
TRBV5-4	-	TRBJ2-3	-	CASSTSLGGTDTQYF	TGTGCCAGCAGCACCAGCTTGGGTGGCACAGATACGCAGTATTTT
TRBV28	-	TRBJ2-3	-	CASMGGVGTDTQYF	TGTGCCAGCATGGGGGGAGTTGGCACAGATACGCAGTATTTT
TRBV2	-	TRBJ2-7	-	CASSEAQAIAPDEQYF	TGTGCCAGCAGTGAAGCGCAAGCCATCGCCCCAGACGAGCAGTACTTC
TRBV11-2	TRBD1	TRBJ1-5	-	CASSSDRGAGQPQHF	TGTGCCAGCAGCTCCGACAGGGGAGCAGGTCAGCCCCAGCATTTT
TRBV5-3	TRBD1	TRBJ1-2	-	CASTSQGAYGYTF	TGTGCCAGCACTTCGCAGGGGGCCTATGGCTACACCTTC
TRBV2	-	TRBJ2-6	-	CASINRKDSGANVLTF	TGTGCCAGCATAAACAGGAAAGACTCTGGGGCCAACGTCCTGACTTTC
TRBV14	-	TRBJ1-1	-	CASSQFANTEAFF	TGTGCCAGCAGCCAATTCGCAAACACTGAAGCTTTCTTT
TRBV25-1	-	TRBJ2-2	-	CASSDLFGTGELFF	TGTGCCAGCAGTGACCTTTTCGGCACCGGGGAGCTGTTTTTT
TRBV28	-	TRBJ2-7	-	CASSGTLHPYEQYF	TGTGCCAGCAGTGGGACACTCCACCCCTACGAGCAGTACTTC
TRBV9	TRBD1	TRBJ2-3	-	CASSVAGQGVTDTQYF	TGTGCCAGCAGCGTAGCCGGGCAGGGGGTAACAGATACGCAGTATTTT
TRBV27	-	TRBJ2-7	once	CASSFGGGTLYEQYF	TGTGCCAGCAGTTTCGGGGGCGGAACCCTATACGAGCAGTACTTC
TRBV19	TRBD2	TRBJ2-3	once	CASSTRPLREDSDTQYF	TGTGCCAGTAGTACGAGACCCCTGCGGGAGGACTCAGATACGCAGTATTTT
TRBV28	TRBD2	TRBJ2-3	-	CASSLAAGEGTDTQYF	TGTGCCAGCAGTTTAGCGGCGGGAGAGGGCACAGATACGCAGTATTTT
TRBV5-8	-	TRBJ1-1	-	CASSFLRPEAFF	TGTGCCAGCAGCTTTTTACGACCTGAAGCTTTCTTT
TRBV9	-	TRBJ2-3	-	CASSVETSSLLGAQYF	TGTGCCAGCAGCGTAGAGACTAGTTCATTGCTTGGTGCGCAGTATTTT
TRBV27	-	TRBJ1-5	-	CASSLSSNQPQHF	TGTGCCAGCAGTTTGAGTAGCAATCAGCCCCAGCATTTT
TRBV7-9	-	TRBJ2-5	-	CASSGGLGIQYF	TGTGCCAGCAGCGGAGGGTTGGGTATCCAGTACTTC
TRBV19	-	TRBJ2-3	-	CASSADLDTQYF	TGTGCCAGTAGTGCGGATTTAGATACGCAGTATTTT
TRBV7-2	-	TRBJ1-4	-	CASSFSGGTFMSNEKLFF	TGTGCCAGCAGCTTTTCGGGCGGGACGTTTATGTCTAATGAAAAACTGTTTTTT
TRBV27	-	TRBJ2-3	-	CASSLSARRLGYTQYF	TGTGCCAGCAGTTTATCGGCCCGGCGCCTTGGGTATACGCAGTATTTT
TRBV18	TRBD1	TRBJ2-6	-	CASSPSGQIISGANVLTF	TGTGCCAGCTCACCGTCGGGACAGATCATCTCTGGGGCCAACGTCCTGACTTTC
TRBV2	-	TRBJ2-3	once	CASSEVYVGTDTQYF	TGTGCCAGCAGTGAAGTGTACGTCGGCACAGATACGCAGTATTTT
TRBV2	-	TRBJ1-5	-	CASSVTGYSNQPQHF	TGTGCCAGCAGTGTGACAGGCTATAGCAATCAGCCCCAGCATTTT
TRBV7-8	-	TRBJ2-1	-	CASSFALGGGEQFF	TGTGCCAGCAGCTTCGCTCTGGGGGGTGGTGAGCAGTTCTTC
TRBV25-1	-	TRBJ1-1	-	CASSFSENTEAFF	TGTGCCAGCAGTTTTTCTGAGAACACTGAAGCTTTCTTT